The 9 T cell receptor beta chains below were found in one sample sequenced in a study of blood T cell repertoires in COVID-19. Generated by immunoSEQ multiplex PCR, the TCRdb table keeps only in-frame clones and is missing some. Among 150,000 to 200,000 clones listed, under 85% were seen once. Material for sequencing was peripheral blood. The receptors derive from a man aged 55 to 69 with active or convalescent COVID-19.

This clone was counted between two and nine times. This chain links TRBV7-7 with TRBJ2-1; TRBD1 might be the D (6 bases). This CDR3 has 13 residues. Germline CDR1 SSHAT, CDR2 FNYEAQ (reference sequence). Trimming stripped 5 bases from V and 6 bases from J, with 11 bases between. CDR3: CASSVGQLNEQFF. The CDR3 coding sequence is TGTGCCAGCAGCGTCGGACAGCTCAATGAGCAGTTCTTC.

The chain has TRBV15 and TRBJ2-3, with 9 bases that match TRBD2. CDR3 size: 16 residues. V shed 3 bases and J 3 bases; nucleotides not matched to a gene: 7. Germline V gene sequence: CDR1 LNHNV, CDR2 YYDKDF (reference sequence). In DNA, the CDR3 is TGTGCCACCAGCAGCGGTAGCGGGAGTCTAACAGATACGCAGTATTTT. It codes for CATSSGSGSLTDTQYF.

The chain is built from TRBV28 and TRBJ2-7, with TRBD1 as a possible D gene (5 bases). Looked up from germline, CDR1 is MDHEN and CDR2 is SYDVKM. V lost 7 bases to trimming and J lost 2 bases, with 12 bases between them. The CDR3 totals 13 residues. The CDR3 DNA reads as TGTGCCAGCAATTTCAGGGTCGCCTACGAGCAGTACTTC. It translates to CASNFRVAYEQYF. Looking up the rest from reference TRBV28 and TRBJ2-7 gives the full variable domain: DVKVTQSSRYLVKRTGEKVFLECVQDMDHENMFWYRQDPGLGLRLIYFSYDVKMKEKGDIPEGYSVSREKKERFSLILESASTNQTSMYLCASNFRVAYEQYFGPGTRLTVT.

The chain couples TRBV18 to TRBJ1-4; D is unclear. The germline V gene has CDR1 KGHSH and CDR2 LQKENI. Trimming took off 3 bases at V and 0 bases at J, with 8 bases between the two ends. The CDR3 extends over 15 amino acids. The CDR3 coding sequence is TGTGCCAGCTCACCCGGGGTTTCAACTAATGAAAAACTGTTTTTT. Residues: CASSPGVSTNEKLFF.

V gene TRBV3-1 (or the pseudogene TRBV3-2) combines with J gene TRBJ1-2, with TRBD1 matching 10 bases. CDR3 length equals 14 residues. The germline V gene encodes CDR1 LGHDT and CDR2 YNNKEL (reference sequence). The ends lost 5 bases at V and 7 bases at J; junction bases unmatched: 7. The CDR3 DNA reads as TGTGCCAGCAGCAAAACGACAGGGGGCCTTGGCTACACCTTC. It encodes CASSKTTGGLGYTF.

The V and J genes are TRBV11-3 and TRBJ2-3, with TRBD2 matching 8 bases. CDR1 and CDR2 from the germline V gene are SGHNT and YENEEA. There are 16 residues in the CDR3. The V and J ends lost 2 bases and 2 bases, in that order; junction bases with no gene match: 6. Written as DNA, the CDR3 is TGTGCCAGCAGCTTAAGTAGCGGGGCCGTCACAGATACGCAGTATTTT. It translates to CASSLSSGAVTDTQYF.

V gene TRBV4-3 combines with J gene TRBJ1-3; TRBD1 matches 8 bases. This CDR3 is built from 22 residues. V shed 0 bases, J shed 0 bases, and the junction held 19 bases outside the gene matches. Germline CDR1 and CDR2: LGHNA and YSLEER. The CDR3 bases are TGCGCCAGCAGCCAAGATCTAGTGTCAGGGGGCAACCGTGTCGGCTCTGGAAACACCATATATTTT. It translates to CASSQDLVSGGNRVGSGNTIYF.

The rearrangement links TRBV9 to TRBJ2-2, with D tentatively TRBD1 (6 bases). There are 14 residues in the CDR3. Per germline, CDR1 SGDLS and CDR2 YYNGEE. With 4 bases removed from V and 6 bases from J, the gap between germline ends came to 13 bases. CDR3 DNA sequence: TGTGCCAGCAGCCTGACAGAGGGGGCCGGGGAGCTGTTTTTT. Protein sequence: CASSLTEGAGELFF.

The gene calls are TRBV29-1 and TRBJ2-3, with 10 bases aligning to TRBD2. Germline CDR1 and CDR2: SQVTM and ANQGSEA. The CDR3 has 16 residues. The V and J ends lost 4 bases and 4 bases, in that order; junction bases with no gene match: 11. CDR3 region: CSVGEAGGPPADTQYF. CDR3 bases: TGCAGCGTTGGGGAAGCGGGAGGGCCCCCGGCAGATACGCAGTATTTT.